This passage covers 19 T cell receptor beta chains from one sample sequenced in a study of shared clonotypes between healthy human individuals. The protocol was immunoSEQ multiplex PCR, while the TCRdb copy is restricted to in-frame clones and leaves out a portion. The table records about 380,000 clones, roughly 96% of them present only once. What was sequenced was memory CD8+ T cells sorted from blood. As for subset: CD45RO+ cells pooled with CCR7-negative TemRA cells. All receptors come from a man aged 30-40 years in good health.

The gene calls are TRBV5-1 and TRBJ2-3; 10 bases are shared with TRBD2. With V trimmed by 0 bases and J by 4 bases, 2 bases remained unmatched. The CDR3 is 15 residues long. Looked up from germline, CDR1 is SGHRS and CDR2 is YFSETQ. The CDR3 sequence: CASSLEAGGPDTQYF. Here the CDR3 DNA reads TGCGCCAGCAGCTTGGAAGCGGGAGGGCCAGATACGCAGTATTTT.

This chain links TRBV28 with TRBJ2-4, with D hard to call. Germline V CDR1 and CDR2: MDHEN, SYDVKM. This CDR3 has 16 amino acids. V lost 6 bases and J lost 0, with 15 bases in between. This chain's CDR3 is CASSLVPSLAKNIQYF. Here the CDR3 DNA reads TGTGCCAGCAGCTTAGTGCCGAGCCTAGCCAAAAACATTCAGTACTTC.

The V and J genes are TRBV7-2 and TRBJ1-6; tentative D call: TRBD1 (6 bases). The V end lost 3 bases, the J end lost 9 bases, and 18 bases lay between the germline ends. Germline V gene data show CDR1 as SGHTA and CDR2 as FQGNSA. The length of the CDR3 is 16 residues. The CDR3 reads CASSFQPTGLSSPLHF. The CDR3 nucleotides read TGTGCCAGCAGCTTCCAACCCACAGGGCTCTCTTCACCCCTCCACTTT.

J is TRBJ1-2 and V is TRBV28; D gene uncertain. Looked up from germline, CDR1 is MDHEN and CDR2 is SYDVKM. The CDR3 has 14 amino acids. The V end was cut by 6 bases, the J end by 1 base, with 12 bases between. The CDR3 bases are TGTGCCAGCAGCCTCAGTGGGAATAACTATGGCTACACCTTC. Translation: CASSLSGNNYGYTF.

This rearrangement joins TRBV6-6 to TRBJ2-1, with D tentatively TRBD1 or TRBD2 (5 bases each). The germline V gene has CDR1 MNHNY and CDR2 SVGAGI (reference sequence). With 4 bases removed from V and 9 bases from J, the gap between germline ends came to 16 bases. CDR3 size: 14 residues. CDR3 sequence: CASSLYGERGEQFF. The CDR3 DNA is TGTGCCAGCAGTTTATATGGGGAGAGGGGTGAGCAGTTCTTC.

The rearrangement links TRBV6-4 to TRBJ2-4, with 13 bases fitting TRBD2. Germline trimming cut 4 bases from V and 9 bases from J; bases unmatched to any gene: 0. The CDR3 runs 13 residues. CDR1 and CDR2 from the germline V gene are MRHNA and SNTAGT. CDR3 DNA: TGTGCCAGCAGTGGGACTAGCGGGAGCATTCAGTACTTC. Translating gives CASSGTSGSIQYF.

The J gene is TRBJ2-7, the V gene TRBV21-1; the table's TRBD1 call for D was not verified on the DNA. TRBV21-1 is a listed pseudogene. CDR3 length: 15 residues. CDR3 residues: CASRAEGEEAYEQYF. Here the CDR3 DNA reads TGTGCCAGCAGGGCCGAGGGGGAAGAAGCCTACGAGCAGTACTTC.

The rearrangement uses TRBV7-9 and TRBJ1-5; D uncertain. With 3 bases removed from V and 4 bases from J, the gap between germline ends came to 7 bases. CDR3 size: 13 residues. Looked up from germline, CDR1 is SEHNR and CDR2 is FQNEAQ (reference sequence). CDR3 nucleotide sequence: TGTGCCAGCAGCTTCATGGATAATCAGCCCCAGCATTTT. Its translation: CASSFMDNQPQHF.

This chain connects TRBV7-9 to TRBJ2-1, with 10 bases that match TRBD2. CDR3 size: 17 residues. V was pared by 2 bases and J by 4 bases, with 8 bases of the junction left unmatched. Germline-derived CDR1 and CDR2 are SEHNR and FQNEAQ (reference sequence). CDR3 sequence reads: CASSLKSLLAGYNEQFF. CDR3 DNA sequence: TGTGCCAGCAGCTTAAAGTCCTTACTAGCGGGGTACAATGAGCAGTTCTTC. Variable domain in full (rest from reference TRBV7-9 and TRBJ2-1): DTGVSQNPRHKITKRGQNVTFRCDPISEHNRLYWYRQTLGQGPEFLTYFQNEAQLEKSRLLSDRFSAERPKGSFSTLEIQRTEQGDSAMYLCASSLKSLLAGYNEQFFGPGTRLTVL.

The rearrangement joins TRBV19 to TRBJ1-5; D is possibly TRBD1 (6 bases). The CDR3 is 14 residues long. Germline V gene lookup returns CDR1 LNHDA and CDR2 SQIVND (reference sequence). Deletions cut 6 bases from V and 10 bases from J, with 19 bases between. Here the CDR3 reads CASSLTGPLNPQHF. The CDR3 DNA reads as TGTGCCAGTAGCTTGACAGGCCCCCTGAATCCCCAGCATTTT.

This chain joins TRBV28 and TRBJ2-7; no reliable D call. The CDR3 length is 12 residues. V gave up 4 bases and J gave up 3 bases, with 7 bases separating them. Germline V lookup: CDR1 MDHEN, CDR2 SYDVKM. CDR3 amino acids: CASSWLYYEQYF. In DNA, the CDR3 is TGTGCCAGCAGTTGGCTATACTACGAGCAGTACTTC.

This chain connects TRBV11-2 to TRBJ1-1, with D unclear. Trimming stripped 4 bases from V and 6 bases from J, with 12 bases between. The CDR3 is made up of 13 amino acids. Germline-derived CDR1 and CDR2 are SGHAT and FQNNGV. CDR3 sequence: CASSSYGVPEAFF. Here the CDR3 DNA reads TGTGCCAGCAGCTCGTACGGGGTCCCTGAAGCTTTCTTT.

V and J are TRBV6-5 and TRBJ2-1; the match to TRBD2 covers 8 bases. CDR3 size: 15 residues. Germline CDR1 and CDR2: MNHEY and SVGAGI. Trimming took 4 bases from V and 1 from J; bases not matched to a gene: 3. CDR3 region: CASSFTSGSYNEQFF. CDR3 nucleotide sequence: TGTGCCAGCAGTTTCACTAGCGGTTCCTACAATGAGCAGTTCTTC.

The V gene is TRBV6-5, the J gene TRBJ2-2; D is undetermined. V dropped 3 bases and J dropped 9 bases, with 8 bases sitting between them. The CDR3 consists of 12 residues. In germline, CDR1 is MNHEY, CDR2 SVGAGI. This chain's CDR3 is CASSYGGRELFF. For the CDR3, the DNA is TGTGCCAGCAGTTATGGTGGACGGGAGCTGTTTTTT.

The J gene is TRBJ2-7, the V gene TRBV15; the D is unclear. The CDR3 has 15 residues. V was shortened by 2 bases and J by 6 bases, with 17 bases between the two germline ends. Germline-derived CDR1 and CDR2 are LNHNV and YYDKDF (reference sequence). This chain's CDR3 is CATSRKGLEASEQYF. The CDR3 nucleotides are TGTGCCACCAGCAGAAAAGGGCTAGAAGCTAGCGAGCAGTACTTC.

This chain connects TRBV20-1 to TRBJ1-2; D call uncertain. CDR3 length: 10 residues. Trimming pared 2 bases from V and 8 bases from J, leaving 6 bases between. From germline, CDR1 is DFQATT and CDR2 SNEGSKA (reference sequence). CDR3 residues: CSARQEGYTF. The DNA for the CDR3 is TGCAGTGCTAGACAGGAGGGCTACACCTTC.

The genes are TRBV7-9 and TRBJ1-5; D uncertain. V was trimmed by 5 bases and J by 7 bases, leaving 15 bases between them. CDR3 length: 14 residues. The germline V gene has CDR1 SEHNR and CDR2 FQNEAQ (reference sequence). CDR3 bases: TGTGCCAGCAGCCCCTCAAGTGATTCCCAGCCCCAGCATTTT. This sequence encodes CASSPSSDSQPQHF.

This clone has just one count. This chain joins TRBV2 and TRBJ1-3; D gene uncertain. Germline CDR1 is SNHLY and CDR2 is FYNNEI. V was clipped by 5 bases and J by 4 bases, with 21 bases between them. CDR3 length equals 17 residues. CDR3 coding DNA: TGTGCCAGCAGTCTTTTGGGAAGCCCACTGGAGGGAAACACCATATATTTT. Its protein is CASSLLGSPLEGNTIYF.

The CDR3 loop is CASSTGSNYEQYF. The CDR3 DNA is TGTGCCAGCAGTACAGGGTCGAACTACGAGCAGTACTTC. This chain joins TRBV28 and TRBJ2-7; a weak D match, TRBD1 (6 bases). The germline gives CDR1 MDHEN, CDR2 SYDVKM. CDR3 size: 13 residues. Trimming stripped 5 bases from V and 3 bases from J, with 11 bases between.